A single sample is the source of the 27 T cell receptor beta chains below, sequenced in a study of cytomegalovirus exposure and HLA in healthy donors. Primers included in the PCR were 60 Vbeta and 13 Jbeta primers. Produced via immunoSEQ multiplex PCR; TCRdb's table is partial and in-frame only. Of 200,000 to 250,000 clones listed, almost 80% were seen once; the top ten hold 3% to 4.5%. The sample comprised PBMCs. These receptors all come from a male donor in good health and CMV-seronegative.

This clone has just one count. In DNA form, the CDR3 reads TGTGCCAGCACCCTACTAGCGGGGGACACCGGGGAGCTGTTTTTT. Translation: CASTLLAGDTGELFF. The V gene is TRBV9, the J gene TRBJ2-2, with TRBD2 matching over 11 bases. V lost 6 bases and J lost 3; bases outside the gene matches: 4. This CDR3 is 15 amino acids long. The germline V gene has CDR1 SGDLS and CDR2 YYNGEE.

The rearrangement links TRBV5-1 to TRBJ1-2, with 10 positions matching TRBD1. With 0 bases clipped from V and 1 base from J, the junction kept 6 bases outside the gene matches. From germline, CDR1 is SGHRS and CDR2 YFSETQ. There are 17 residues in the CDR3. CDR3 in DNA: TGCGCCAGCAGCTTGGACGGCCGGGACAGGGGTAACTATGGCTACACCTTC. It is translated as CASSLDGRDRGNYGYTF.

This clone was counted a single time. Written as DNA, the CDR3 is TGTGCCAGCAGCCCTGGGACAGTTACTTATGGCTACACCTTC. Its translation: CASSPGTVTYGYTF. The rearrangement joins TRBV9 to TRBJ1-2; 7 bases are shared with TRBD1. Germline values: CDR1 SGDLS, CDR2 YYNGEE. The CDR3 runs to 14 residues. Unmatched junction bases numbered 8, after V lost 4 bases and J lost 5 bases.

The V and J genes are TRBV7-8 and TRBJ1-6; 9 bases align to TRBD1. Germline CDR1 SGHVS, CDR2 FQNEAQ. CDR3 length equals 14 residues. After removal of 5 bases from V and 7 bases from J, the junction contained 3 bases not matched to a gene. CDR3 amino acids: CASSPQGANSPLHF. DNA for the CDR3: TGTGCCAGCAGCCCACAGGGGGCGAATTCACCCCTCCACTTT.

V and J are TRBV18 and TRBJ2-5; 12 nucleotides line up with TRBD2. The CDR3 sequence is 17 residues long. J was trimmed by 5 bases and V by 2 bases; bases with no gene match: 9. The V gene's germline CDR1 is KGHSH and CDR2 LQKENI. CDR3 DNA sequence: TGTGCCAGCTCACCAAGATCACTAGCGGGAGGTTCGGAGACCCAGTACTTC. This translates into CASSPRSLAGGSETQYF.

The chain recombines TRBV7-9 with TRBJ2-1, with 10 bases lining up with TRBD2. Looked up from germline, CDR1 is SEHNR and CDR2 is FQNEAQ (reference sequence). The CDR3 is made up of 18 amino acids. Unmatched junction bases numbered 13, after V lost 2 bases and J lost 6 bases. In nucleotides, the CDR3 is TGTGCCAGCAGCTTACTAGCGGGAGATTTCGGGGCCTCCAATGAGCAGTTCTTC. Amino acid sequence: CASSLLAGDFGASNEQFF.

Here the CDR3 reads CAGRTSGSAGELFF. The CDR3 nucleotides read TGTGCCGGACGGACTAGCGGGAGCGCGGGGGAGCTGTTTTTT. The chain employs TRBV2 and TRBJ2-2; TRBD2 agrees at 13 bases. The CDR3 totals 14 residues. Germline values: CDR1 SNHLY, CDR2 FYNNEI. After removal of 11 bases from V and 8 bases from J, the junction contained 8 bases not matched to a gene.

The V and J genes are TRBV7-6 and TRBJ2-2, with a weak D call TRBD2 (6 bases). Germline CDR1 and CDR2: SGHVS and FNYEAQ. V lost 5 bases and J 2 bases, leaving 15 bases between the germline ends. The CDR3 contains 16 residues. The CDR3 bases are TGTGCCAGCAGCGCTGGGGGGAGACCTAACACCGGGGAGCTGTTTTTT. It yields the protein CASSAGGRPNTGELFF.

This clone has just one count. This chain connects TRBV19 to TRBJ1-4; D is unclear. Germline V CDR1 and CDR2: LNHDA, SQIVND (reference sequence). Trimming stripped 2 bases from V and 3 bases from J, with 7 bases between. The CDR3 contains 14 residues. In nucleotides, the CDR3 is TGTGCCAGTAGTATACAAAGCTCTAATGAAAAACTGTTTTTT. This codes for CASSIQSSNEKLFF.

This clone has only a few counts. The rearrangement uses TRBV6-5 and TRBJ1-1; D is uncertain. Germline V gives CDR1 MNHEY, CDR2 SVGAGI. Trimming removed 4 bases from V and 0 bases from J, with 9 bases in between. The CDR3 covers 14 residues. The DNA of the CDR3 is TGTGCCAGCAGTTTACACAGAATGAACACTGAAGCTTTCTTT. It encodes CASSLHRMNTEAFF.

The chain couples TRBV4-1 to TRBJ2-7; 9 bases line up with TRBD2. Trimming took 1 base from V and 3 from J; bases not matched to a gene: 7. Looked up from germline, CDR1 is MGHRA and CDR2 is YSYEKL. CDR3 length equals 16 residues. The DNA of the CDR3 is TGCGCCAGCAGCCAAGCCAGCGGACTAGCGAACTACGAGCAGTACTTC. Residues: CASSQASGLANYEQYF.

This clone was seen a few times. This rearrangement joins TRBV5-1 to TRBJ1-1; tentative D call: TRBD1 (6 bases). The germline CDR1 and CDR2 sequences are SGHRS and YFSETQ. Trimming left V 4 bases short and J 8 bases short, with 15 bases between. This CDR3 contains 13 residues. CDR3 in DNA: TGCGCCAGCAGCCAAAATGCCGACAGGGAAGCTTTCTTT. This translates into CASSQNADREAFF. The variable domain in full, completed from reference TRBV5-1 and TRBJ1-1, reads KAGVTQTPRYLIKTRGQQVTLSCSPISGHRSVSWYQQTPGQGLQFLFEYFSETQRNKGNFPGRFSGRQFSNSRSEMNVSTLELGDSALYLCASSQNADREAFFGQGTRLTVV.

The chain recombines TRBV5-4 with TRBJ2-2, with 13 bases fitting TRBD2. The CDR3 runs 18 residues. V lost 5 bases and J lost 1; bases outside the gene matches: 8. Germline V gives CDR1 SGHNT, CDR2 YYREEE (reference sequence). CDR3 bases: TGTGCCAGCAGTCCCGGGACTAGCGGGACTCTGAACACCGGGGAGCTGTTTTTT. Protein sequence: CASSPGTSGTLNTGELFF.

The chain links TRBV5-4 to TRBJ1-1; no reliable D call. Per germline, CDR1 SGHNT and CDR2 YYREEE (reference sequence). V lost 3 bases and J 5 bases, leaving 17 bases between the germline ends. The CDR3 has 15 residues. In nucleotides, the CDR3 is TGTGCCAGCAGCTCCATAACAAGGGAGGGTACTGAAGCTTTCTTT. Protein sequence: CASSSITREGTEAFF.

The CDR3: CASSLVGRVSSGANVLTF. The CDR3 coding sequence is TGCGCCAGCAGCTTGGTAGGCAGGGTAAGCTCTGGGGCCAACGTCCTGACTTTC. The rearrangement joins TRBV5-1 to TRBJ2-6; D might be TRBD1 (5 bases). Trimming took 0 bases from V and 0 from J, leaving 13 bases between them. CDR1 and CDR2 (germline): SGHRS, YFSETQ. The CDR3 totals 18 residues. Together with reference TRBV5-1 and TRBJ2-6, the CDR3 gives the full variable domain: KAGVTQTPRYLIKTRGQQVTLSCSPISGHRSVSWYQQTPGQGLQFLFEYFSETQRNKGNFPGRFSGRQFSNSRSEMNVSTLELGDSALYLCASSLVGRVSSGANVLTFGAGSRLTVL.

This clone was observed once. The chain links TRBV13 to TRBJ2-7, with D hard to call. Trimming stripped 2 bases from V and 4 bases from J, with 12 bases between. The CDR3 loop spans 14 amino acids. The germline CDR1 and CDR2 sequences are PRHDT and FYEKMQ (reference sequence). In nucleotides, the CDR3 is TGTGCCAGCAGCTTACAGAGGTCCGAGTACGAGCAGTACTTC. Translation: CASSLQRSEYEQYF.

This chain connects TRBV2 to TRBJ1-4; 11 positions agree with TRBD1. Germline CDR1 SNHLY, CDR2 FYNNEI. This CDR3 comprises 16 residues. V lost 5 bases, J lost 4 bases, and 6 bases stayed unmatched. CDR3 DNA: TGTGCCAGCAGTTGGGACAGGGGGAATAGTAATGAAAAACTGTTTTTT. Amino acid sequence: CASSWDRGNSNEKLFF. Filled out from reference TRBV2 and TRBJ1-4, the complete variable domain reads EPEVTQTPSHQVTQMGQEVILRCVPISNHLYFYWYRQILGQKVEFLVSFYNNEISEKSEIFDDQFSVERPDGSNFTLKIRSTKLEDSAMYFCASSWDRGNSNEKLFFGSGTQLSVL.

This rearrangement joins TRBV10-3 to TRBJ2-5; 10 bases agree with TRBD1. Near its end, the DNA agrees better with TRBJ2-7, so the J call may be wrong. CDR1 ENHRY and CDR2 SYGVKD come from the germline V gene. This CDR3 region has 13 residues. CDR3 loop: CAINQGTGVEQYF. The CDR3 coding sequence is TGTGCCATCAACCAAGGGACAGGGGTCGAGCAGTACTTC.

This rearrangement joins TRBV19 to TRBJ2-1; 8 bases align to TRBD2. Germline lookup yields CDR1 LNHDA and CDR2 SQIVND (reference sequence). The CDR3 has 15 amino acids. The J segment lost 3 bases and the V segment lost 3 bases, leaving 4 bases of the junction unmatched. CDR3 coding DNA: TGTGCCAGTAGTATCTCGGGAGGGGTCTACAATGAGCAGTTCTTC. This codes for CASSISGGVYNEQFF.

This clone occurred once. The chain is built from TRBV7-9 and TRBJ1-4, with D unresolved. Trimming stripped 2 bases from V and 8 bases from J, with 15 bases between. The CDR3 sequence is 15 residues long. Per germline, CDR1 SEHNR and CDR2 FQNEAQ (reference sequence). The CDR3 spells CASSLKARAGEKLFF. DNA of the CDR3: TGTGCCAGCAGCTTAAAGGCTCGGGCGGGGGAAAAACTGTTTTTT.

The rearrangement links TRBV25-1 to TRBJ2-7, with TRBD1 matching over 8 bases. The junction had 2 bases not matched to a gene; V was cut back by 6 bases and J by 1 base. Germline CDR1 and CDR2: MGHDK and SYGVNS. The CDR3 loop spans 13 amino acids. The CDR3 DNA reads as TGTGCCAGCAGAGGACAGGGATCCTACGAGCAGTACTTC. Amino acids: CASRGQGSYEQYF.

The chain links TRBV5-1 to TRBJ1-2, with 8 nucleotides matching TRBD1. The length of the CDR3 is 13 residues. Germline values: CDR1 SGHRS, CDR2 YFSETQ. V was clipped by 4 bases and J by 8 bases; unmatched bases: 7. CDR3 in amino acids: CASSPDRVQGYTF. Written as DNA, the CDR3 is TGCGCCAGCAGCCCGGACAGGGTTCAGGGCTACACCTTC.

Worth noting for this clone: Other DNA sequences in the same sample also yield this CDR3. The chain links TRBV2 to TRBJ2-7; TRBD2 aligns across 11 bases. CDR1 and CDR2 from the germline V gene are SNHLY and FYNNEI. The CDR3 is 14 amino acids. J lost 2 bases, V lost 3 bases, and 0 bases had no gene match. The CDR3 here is CASSETSGTYEQYF. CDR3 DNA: TGTGCCAGCAGTGAGACTAGCGGGACCTACGAGCAGTACTTC.

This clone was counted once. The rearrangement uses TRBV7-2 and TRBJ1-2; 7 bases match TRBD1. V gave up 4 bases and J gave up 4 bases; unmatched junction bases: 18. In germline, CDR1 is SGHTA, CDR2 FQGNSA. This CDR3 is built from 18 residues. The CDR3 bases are TGTGCCAGCAGCTCCGCGGACAGGCAGTTCCATTCTCCCTATGGCTACACCTTC. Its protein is CASSSADRQFHSPYGYTF.

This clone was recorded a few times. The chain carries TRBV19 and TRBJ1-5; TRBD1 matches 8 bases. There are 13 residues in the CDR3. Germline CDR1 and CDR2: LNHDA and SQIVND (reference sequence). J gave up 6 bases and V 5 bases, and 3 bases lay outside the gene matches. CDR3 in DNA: TGTGCCAGTAGTGCGGACAGGGTTCAGCCCCAGCATTTT. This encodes CASSADRVQPQHF. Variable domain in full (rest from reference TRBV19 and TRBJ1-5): DGGITQSPKYLFRKEGQNVTLSCEQNLNHDAMYWYRQDPGQGLRLIYYSQIVNDFQKGDIAEGYSVSREKKESFPLTVTSAQKNPTAFYLCASSADRVQPQHFGDGTRLSIL.

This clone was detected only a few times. The CDR3 DNA reads TGTGCCAGCAGTGTATCGAGGGTTCCTGAAGCTTTCTTT. Protein: CASSVSRVPEAFF. The chain links TRBV2 to TRBJ1-1, with D hard to call. Germline V gene lookup returns CDR1 SNHLY and CDR2 FYNNEI. The CDR3 has 13 amino acids. The V and J ends lost 4 bases and 6 bases respectively, with 12 bases between them. Together with reference TRBV2 and TRBJ1-1, the CDR3 gives the full variable domain: EPEVTQTPSHQVTQMGQEVILRCVPISNHLYFYWYRQILGQKVEFLVSFYNNEISEKSEIFDDQFSVERPDGSNFTLKIRSTKLEDSAMYFCASSVSRVPEAFFGQGTRLTVV.

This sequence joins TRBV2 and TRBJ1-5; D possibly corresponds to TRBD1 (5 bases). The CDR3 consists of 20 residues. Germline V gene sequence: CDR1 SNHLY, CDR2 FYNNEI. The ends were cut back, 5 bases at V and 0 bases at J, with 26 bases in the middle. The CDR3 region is CASSPRSLLSRVVSNQPQHF. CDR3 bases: TGTGCCAGCAGTCCCAGATCTCTTTTGTCCAGGGTAGTTAGCAATCAGCCCCAGCATTTT.